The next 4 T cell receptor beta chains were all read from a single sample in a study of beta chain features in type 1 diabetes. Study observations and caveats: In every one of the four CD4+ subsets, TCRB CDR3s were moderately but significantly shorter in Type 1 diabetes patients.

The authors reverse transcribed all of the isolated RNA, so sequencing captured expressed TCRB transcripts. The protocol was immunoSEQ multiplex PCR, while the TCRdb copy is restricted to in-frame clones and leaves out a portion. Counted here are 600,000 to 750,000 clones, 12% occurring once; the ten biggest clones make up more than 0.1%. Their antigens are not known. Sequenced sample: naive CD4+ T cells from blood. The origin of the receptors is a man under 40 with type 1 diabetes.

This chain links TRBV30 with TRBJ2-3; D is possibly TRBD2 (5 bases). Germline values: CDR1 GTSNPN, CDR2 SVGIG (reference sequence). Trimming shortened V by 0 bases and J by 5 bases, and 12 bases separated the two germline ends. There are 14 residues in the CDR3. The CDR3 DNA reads TGTGCCTGGAGTGTAGTATTGGGGAGAGATACGCAGTATTTT. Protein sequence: CAWSVVLGRDTQYF.

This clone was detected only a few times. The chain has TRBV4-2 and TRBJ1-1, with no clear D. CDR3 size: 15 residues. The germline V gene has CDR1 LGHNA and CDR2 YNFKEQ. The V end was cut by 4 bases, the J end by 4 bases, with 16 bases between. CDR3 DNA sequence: TGTGCCAGCAGCCCCGAAAAACTAAGGGCCACTGAAGCTTTCTTT. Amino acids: CASSPEKLRATEAFF.

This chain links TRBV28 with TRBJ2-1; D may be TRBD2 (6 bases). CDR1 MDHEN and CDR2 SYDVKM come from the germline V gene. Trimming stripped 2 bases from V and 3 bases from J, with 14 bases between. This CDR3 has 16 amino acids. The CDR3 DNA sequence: TGTGCCAGCAGTTTACAGGGAGGAGGGAACTACAATGAGCAGTTCTTC. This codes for CASSLQGGGNYNEQFF. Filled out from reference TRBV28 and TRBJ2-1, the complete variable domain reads DVKVTQSSRYLVKRTGEKVFLECVQDMDHENMFWYRQDPGLGLRLIYFSYDVKMKEKGDIPEGYSVSREKKERFSLILESASTNQTSMYLCASSLQGGGNYNEQFFGPGTRLTVL.

The CDR3 here is CASSGRQGLNTDTQYF. CDR3 nucleotides: TGTGCCAGCAGTGGCCGACAGGGGCTCAACACAGATACGCAGTATTTT. This sequence joins TRBV2 and TRBJ2-3; 8 nucleotides align to TRBD1. The CDR3 contains 16 residues. V was pared by 4 bases and J by 2 bases, with 8 bases of the junction left unmatched. Germline CDR1 reads SNHLY; CDR2 reads FYNNEI.